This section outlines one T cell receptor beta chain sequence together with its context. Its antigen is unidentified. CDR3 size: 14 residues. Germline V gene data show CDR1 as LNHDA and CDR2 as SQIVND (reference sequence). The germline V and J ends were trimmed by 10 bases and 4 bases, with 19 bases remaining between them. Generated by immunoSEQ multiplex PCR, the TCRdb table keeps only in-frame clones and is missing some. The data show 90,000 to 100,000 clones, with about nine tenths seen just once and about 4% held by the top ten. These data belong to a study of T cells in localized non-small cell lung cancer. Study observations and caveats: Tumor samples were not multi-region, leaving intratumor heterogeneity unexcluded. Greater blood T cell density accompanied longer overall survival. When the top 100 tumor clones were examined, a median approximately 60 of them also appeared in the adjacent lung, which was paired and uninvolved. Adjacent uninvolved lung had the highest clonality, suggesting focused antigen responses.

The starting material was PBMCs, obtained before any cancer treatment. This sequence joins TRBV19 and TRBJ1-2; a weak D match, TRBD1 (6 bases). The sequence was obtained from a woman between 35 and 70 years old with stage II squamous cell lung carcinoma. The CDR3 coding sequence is TGTGCCACTAACGCGGGGGCTCGCGGCTATGGCTACACCTTC. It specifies CATNAGARGYGYTF.